Listed below are T cell receptor beta chains from one sample, sequenced in a study of cytomegalovirus exposure and HLA in healthy donors. Measured with immunoSEQ multiplex PCR; TCRdb has only the in-frame clones, and not every one. The sample lists 140,000 to 150,000 clones, 80% to 90% occurring once. The sequencing input was PBMCs. These receptors were obtained from a man in his late teens or twenties in good health and CMV-seropositive. CDR3s include the opening cysteine and the closing phenylalanine or tryptophan. Fields, in order: D gene, V gene, J gene, clone size, CDR3 DNA, CDR3 protein. The D gene is left open where the match is weak. Size values are once, few and many counts, or a class for expanded clones, and some rows have none.

D gene: -; V gene: TRBV25-1; J gene: TRBJ1-4; clone size: -; CDR3 DNA: TGTGCCAGCAGTGAATACGAGGGAAAACTGTTTTTT; CDR3 protein: CASSEYEGKLFF
D gene: TRBD1; V gene: TRBV19; J gene: TRBJ1-6; clone size: -; CDR3 DNA: TGTGCCAGTAGTCTGGGACAGGGAGGATCACCCCTCCACTTT; CDR3 protein: CASSLGQGGSPLHF
D gene: -; V gene: TRBV5-1; J gene: TRBJ2-1; clone size: -; CDR3 DNA: TGCGCCAGCAGCTTCTATCAGGTTTGGGGGCTGACACCCCATGAGCAGTTCTTC; CDR3 protein: CASSFYQVWGLTPHEQFF
D gene: -; V gene: TRBV11-2; J gene: TRBJ2-7; clone size: -; CDR3 DNA: TGTGCCAGCAGCTTAGCGGGTAGCCACGAGCAGTACTTC; CDR3 protein: CASSLAGSHEQYF
D gene: TRBD2; V gene: TRBV5-1; J gene: TRBJ2-7; clone size: -; CDR3 DNA: TGCGCCAGCAGCTCAATAGCGGGAATGATCTCCTACGAGCAGTACTTC; CDR3 protein: CASSSIAGMISYEQYF
D gene: TRBD2; V gene: TRBV5-1; J gene: TRBJ2-2; clone size: -; CDR3 DNA: TGCGCCAGCAGCCTGGGACTAGCGGGGTTTGAGCTGTTTTTT; CDR3 protein: CASSLGLAGFELFF
D gene: -; V gene: TRBV11-2; J gene: TRBJ2-7; clone size: few; CDR3 DNA: TGTGCCAGCAGCTTAGTTGGAGGGGTCTACTACGAGCAGTACTTC; CDR3 protein: CASSLVGGVYYEQYF
D gene: TRBD1; V gene: TRBV5-8; J gene: TRBJ2-3; clone size: -; CDR3 DNA: TGTGCCAGCAGCGTTCCGGGACAGGGTAGCACAGATACGCAGTATTTT; CDR3 protein: CASSVPGQGSTDTQYF
D gene: TRBD1; V gene: TRBV6-1; J gene: TRBJ1-5; clone size: -; CDR3 DNA: TGTGCCAGCAGCGCGGGACAGCCGCTCAATCAGCCCCAGCATTTT; CDR3 protein: CASSAGQPLNQPQHF
D gene: -; V gene: TRBV7-3; J gene: TRBJ2-7; clone size: -; CDR3 DNA: TGTGCCAGCAGTCGCTACAGTTCCTACGAGCAGTACTTC; CDR3 protein: CASSRYSSYEQYF
D gene: TRBD1; V gene: TRBV6-4; J gene: TRBJ1-1; clone size: -; CDR3 DNA: TGTGCCAGCAGTGACTCACAGGGGGCCGCTTTCTTT; CDR3 protein: CASSDSQGAAFF
D gene: TRBD2; V gene: TRBV9; J gene: TRBJ2-5; clone size: -; CDR3 DNA: TGTGCCAGCAGCTTAGGACTAGCGGGGACTGAAGAGACCCAGTACTTC; CDR3 protein: CASSLGLAGTEETQYF
D gene: TRBD1; V gene: TRBV4-2; J gene: TRBJ1-4; clone size: once; CDR3 DNA: TGTGCCAGCAGTTCCGGGACAGGGAGTGAAAAACTGTTTTTT; CDR3 protein: CASSSGTGSEKLFF
D gene: TRBD1; V gene: TRBV7-9; J gene: TRBJ1-4; clone size: -; CDR3 DNA: TGTGCCAGCAGCGGTCCCCCCAGGGGGAATGAAAAACTGTTTTTT; CDR3 protein: CASSGPPRGNEKLFF
D gene: -; V gene: TRBV6-1; J gene: TRBJ2-1; clone size: -; CDR3 DNA: TGTGCCAGCAGTGCCGAGGCGTTCGGGCAGTTCTTC; CDR3 protein: CASSAEAFGQFF
D gene: TRBD2; V gene: TRBV28; J gene: TRBJ2-5; clone size: once; CDR3 DNA: TGTGCCAGCAGTGGGGGAGCGGGGGGCCTACAAGAGACCCAGTACTTC; CDR3 protein: CASSGGAGGLQETQYF
D gene: -; V gene: TRBV10-3; J gene: TRBJ1-2; clone size: -; CDR3 DNA: TGTGCCATCAGTGAGTCTGCCGGGGGGGGCTACACCTTC; CDR3 protein: CAISESAGGGYTF
D gene: -; V gene: TRBV10-3; J gene: TRBJ2-7; clone size: few; CDR3 DNA: TGTGCCATCAGTGATTCGGGGACTGCATACGAGCAGTACTTC; CDR3 protein: CAISDSGTAYEQYF
D gene: TRBD1; V gene: TRBV19; J gene: TRBJ1-4; clone size: -; CDR3 DNA: TGTGCCAGTAGTGAGAGGGGGACAGTGGAAAAACTGTTTTTT; CDR3 protein: CASSERGTVEKLFF
D gene: -; V gene: TRBV7-9; J gene: TRBJ2-1; clone size: -; CDR3 DNA: TGTGCCAGCAGCTTAACCGACGACTCTTACAATGAGCAGTTCTTC; CDR3 protein: CASSLTDDSYNEQFF
D gene: TRBD2; V gene: TRBV2; J gene: TRBJ2-1; clone size: -; CDR3 DNA: TGTGCCAGCAGTGTGGGGCTAGCGGGAGTCAATGAGCAGTTCTTC; CDR3 protein: CASSVGLAGVNEQFF
D gene: TRBD2; V gene: TRBV13; J gene: TRBJ2-7; clone size: -; CDR3 DNA: TGTGCCAGCAGCTTCAAGAGGGAGGGCCGTAACGAGCAGTACTTC; CDR3 protein: CASSFKREGRNEQYF
D gene: TRBD1; V gene: TRBV2; J gene: TRBJ2-1; clone size: -; CDR3 DNA: TGTGCCAGCAGTACCCGGACAGGGCTTACCTACAATGAGCAGTTCTTC; CDR3 protein: CASSTRTGLTYNEQFF
D gene: TRBD1; V gene: TRBV6-1; J gene: TRBJ1-2; clone size: -; CDR3 DNA: TGTGCCAGCAGTGATATTAACAGGGGAGCTAACTATGGCTACACCTTC; CDR3 protein: CASSDINRGANYGYTF
D gene: TRBD1; V gene: TRBV5-1; J gene: TRBJ2-7; clone size: -; CDR3 DNA: TGCGCCAGCAGCAAAGGGACAGGGGCCTACGAGCAGTACTTC; CDR3 protein: CASSKGTGAYEQYF
D gene: -; V gene: TRBV6-6; J gene: TRBJ1-1; clone size: -; CDR3 DNA: TGTGCCACTAGTCCGGGACATCAGAACACTGAAGCTTTCTTT; CDR3 protein: CATSPGHQNTEAFF
D gene: -; V gene: TRBV13; J gene: TRBJ2-1; clone size: -; CDR3 DNA: TGTGCCAGCAGCTACGGTGAGAATGAGCAGTTCTTC; CDR3 protein: CASSYGENEQFF
D gene: -; V gene: TRBV28; J gene: TRBJ1-1; clone size: -; CDR3 DNA: TGTGCCAGCAGTTTCGTCCACCTACGGGGAGTGAACACTGAAGCTTTCTTT; CDR3 protein: CASSFVHLRGVNTEAFF
D gene: -; V gene: TRBV5-4; J gene: TRBJ2-6; clone size: -; CDR3 DNA: TGTGCCAGCAGGGACATCTCTGGGGCCAACGTCCTGACTTTC; CDR3 protein: CASRDISGANVLTF
D gene: -; V gene: TRBV7-2; J gene: TRBJ2-7; clone size: -; CDR3 DNA: TGTGCCAGCAGCTTTGTTAGGAGCTCCTACGAGCAGTACTTC; CDR3 protein: CASSFVRSSYEQYF
D gene: TRBD1; V gene: TRBV30; J gene: TRBJ2-7; clone size: -; CDR3 DNA: TGTGCCTGGAGTTCGGGACAGGGGGCCTACGAGCAGTACTTC; CDR3 protein: CAWSSGQGAYEQYF
D gene: -; V gene: TRBV27; J gene: TRBJ1-1; clone size: -; CDR3 DNA: TGTGCCAGCAGTAATGGGGCGGCCCTCACTGAAGCTTTCTTT; CDR3 protein: CASSNGAALTEAFF
D gene: TRBD1; V gene: TRBV19; J gene: TRBJ1-2; clone size: -; CDR3 DNA: TGTGCCAGTAGTATTGTAGGGACAGGGGAATCTTCCTATGGCTACACCTTC; CDR3 protein: CASSIVGTGESSYGYTF